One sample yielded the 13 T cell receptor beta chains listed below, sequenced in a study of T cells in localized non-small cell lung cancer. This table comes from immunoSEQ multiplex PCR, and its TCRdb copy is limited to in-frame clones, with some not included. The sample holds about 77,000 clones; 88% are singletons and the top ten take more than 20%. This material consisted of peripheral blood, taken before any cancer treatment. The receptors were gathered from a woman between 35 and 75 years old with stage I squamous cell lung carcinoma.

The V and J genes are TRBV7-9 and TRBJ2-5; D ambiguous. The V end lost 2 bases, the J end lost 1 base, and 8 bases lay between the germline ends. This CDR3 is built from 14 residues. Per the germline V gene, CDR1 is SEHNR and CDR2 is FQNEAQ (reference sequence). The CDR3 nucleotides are TGTGCCAGCAGCTTATCGATGGCCCAAGAGACCCAGTACTTC. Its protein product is CASSLSMAQETQYF.

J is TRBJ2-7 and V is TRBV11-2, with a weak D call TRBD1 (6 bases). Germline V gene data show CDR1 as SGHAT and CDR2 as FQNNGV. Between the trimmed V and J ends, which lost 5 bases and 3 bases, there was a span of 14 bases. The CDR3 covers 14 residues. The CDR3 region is CASSLRQVDYEQYF. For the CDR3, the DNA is TGTGCCAGCAGCCTTCGACAGGTTGACTACGAGCAGTACTTC. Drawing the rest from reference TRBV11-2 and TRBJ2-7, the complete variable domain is EAGVAQSPRYKIIEKRQSVAFWCNPISGHATLYWYQQILGQGPKLLIQFQNNGVVDDSQLPKDRFSAERLKGVDSTLKIQPAKLEDSAVYLCASSLRQVDYEQYFGPGTRLTVT.

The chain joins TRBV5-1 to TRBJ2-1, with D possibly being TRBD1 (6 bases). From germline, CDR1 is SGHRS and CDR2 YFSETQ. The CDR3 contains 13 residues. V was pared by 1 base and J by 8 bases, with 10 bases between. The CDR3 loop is CASSLKGGYEQFF. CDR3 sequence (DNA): TGCGCCAGCAGCTTGAAAGGGGGTTATGAGCAGTTCTTC.

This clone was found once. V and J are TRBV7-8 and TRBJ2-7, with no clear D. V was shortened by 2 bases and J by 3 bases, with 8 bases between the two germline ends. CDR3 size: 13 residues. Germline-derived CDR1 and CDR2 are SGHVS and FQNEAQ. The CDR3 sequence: CASSLLGNYEQYF. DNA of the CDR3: TGTGCCAGCAGCTTATTAGGGAACTACGAGCAGTACTTC.

This CDR3 is CASSLFRGTYEQYF. The CDR3 DNA follows: TGTGCCAGCAGCTTGTTTAGGGGTACCTACGAGCAGTACTTC. J is TRBJ2-7 and V is TRBV5-8, with a tentative D call TRBD1 (5 bases). V lost 1 base and J lost 2, with 10 bases in between. Germline CDR1 reads SGHTS; CDR2 reads YDEGEE. This CDR3 is 14 amino acids long.

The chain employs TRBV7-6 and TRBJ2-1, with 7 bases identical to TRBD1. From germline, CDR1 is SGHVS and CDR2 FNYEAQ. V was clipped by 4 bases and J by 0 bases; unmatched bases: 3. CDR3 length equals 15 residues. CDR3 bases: TGTGCCAGCAGCTCGCGGACAGGCTCCTACAATGAGCAGTTCTTC. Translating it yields CASSSRTGSYNEQFF. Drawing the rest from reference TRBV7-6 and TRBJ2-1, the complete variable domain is GAGVSQSPRYKVTKRGQDVALRCDPISGHVSLYWYRQALGQGPEFLTYFNYEAQQDKSGLPNDRFSAERPEGSISTLTIQRTEQRDSAMYRCASSSRTGSYNEQFFGPGTRLTVL.

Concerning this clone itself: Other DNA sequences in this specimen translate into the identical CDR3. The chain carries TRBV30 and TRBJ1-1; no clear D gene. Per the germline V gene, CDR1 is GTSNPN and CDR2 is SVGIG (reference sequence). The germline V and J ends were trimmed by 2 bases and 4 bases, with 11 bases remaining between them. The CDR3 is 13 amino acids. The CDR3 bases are TGTGCCTGGAGTCCTGACCCCGGCACTGAAGCTTTCTTT. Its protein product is CAWSPDPGTEAFF.

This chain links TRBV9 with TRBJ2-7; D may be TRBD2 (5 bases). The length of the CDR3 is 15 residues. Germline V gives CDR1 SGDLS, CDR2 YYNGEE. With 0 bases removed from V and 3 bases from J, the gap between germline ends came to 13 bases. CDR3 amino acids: CASSVGASISYEQYF. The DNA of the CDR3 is TGTGCCAGCAGCGTAGGGGCTAGCATCAGCTACGAGCAGTACTTC.

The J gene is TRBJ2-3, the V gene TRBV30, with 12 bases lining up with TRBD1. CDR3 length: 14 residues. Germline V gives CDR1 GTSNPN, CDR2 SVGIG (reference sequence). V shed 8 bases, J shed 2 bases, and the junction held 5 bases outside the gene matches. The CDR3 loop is CAGTGGDFTDTQYF. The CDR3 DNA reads TGTGCCGGGACAGGGGGCGATTTCACAGATACGCAGTATTTT. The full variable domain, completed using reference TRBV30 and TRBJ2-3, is SQTIHQWPATLVQPVGSPLSLECTVEGTSNPNLYWYRQAAGRGLQLLFYSVGIGQISSEVPQNLSASRPQDRQFILSSKKLLLSDSGFYLCAGTGGDFTDTQYFGPGTRLTVL.

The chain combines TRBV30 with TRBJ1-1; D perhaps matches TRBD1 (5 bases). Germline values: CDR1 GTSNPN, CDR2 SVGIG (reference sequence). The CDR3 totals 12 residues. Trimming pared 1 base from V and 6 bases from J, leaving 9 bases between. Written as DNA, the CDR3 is TGTGCCTGGAGTGGGGGGACCTCTGAAGCTTTCTTT. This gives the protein CAWSGGTSEAFF.

In DNA, the CDR3 is TGTGCCAGCAGCAGGGAAGCCAATCAGCCCCAGCATTTT. It encodes CASSREANQPQHF. This sequence joins TRBV2 and TRBJ1-5, with D perhaps matching TRBD1 (5 bases). With 6 bases removed from V and 3 bases from J, the gap between germline ends came to 9 bases. The CDR3 length is 13 residues. Per germline, CDR1 SNHLY and CDR2 FYNNEI.

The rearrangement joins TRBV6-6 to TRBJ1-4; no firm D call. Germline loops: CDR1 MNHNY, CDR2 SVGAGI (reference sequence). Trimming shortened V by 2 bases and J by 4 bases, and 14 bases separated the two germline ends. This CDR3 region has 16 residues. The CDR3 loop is CASSYPPFRNNEKLFF. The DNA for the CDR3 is TGTGCCAGCAGTTACCCGCCGTTCAGGAATAATGAAAAACTGTTTTTT.

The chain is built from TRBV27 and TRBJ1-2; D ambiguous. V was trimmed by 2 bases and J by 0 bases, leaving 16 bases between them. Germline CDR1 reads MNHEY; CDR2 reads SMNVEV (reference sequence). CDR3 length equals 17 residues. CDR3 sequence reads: CASSLNGFGVANYGYTF. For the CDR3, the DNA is TGTGCCAGCAGTTTAAACGGCTTCGGAGTAGCTAACTATGGCTACACCTTC.